A single sample gave rise to the 23 T cell receptor beta chains below, sequenced in a study of blood T cell repertoires in COVID-19. TCRdb's table, derived via immunoSEQ multiplex PCR, lists solely in-frame clones and lacks some. The repertoire holds 180,000 or so clones, with 80% to 90% as singletons. Sequencing was carried out using peripheral blood. These receptors all come from a human donor with active or convalescent COVID-19. The donor label of this sample is uncertain.

Turning to this clone: The sample holds other DNA sequences that translate to the same CDR3. The chain links TRBV3-1 (or the pseudogene TRBV3-2) to TRBJ1-3; D perhaps matches TRBD1 (6 bases). Germline CDR1 reads LGHDT; CDR2 reads YNNKEL (reference sequence). There are 14 residues in the CDR3. The V gene lost 6 bases and the J gene lost 3 bases, with 12 bases spanning the gap. The CDR3 protein is CASSQGHLGNTIYF. As DNA, the CDR3 is TGTGCCAGCAGTCAGGGACACCTTGGAAACACCATATATTTT.

The chain employs TRBV12-3 or TRBV12-4 and TRBJ2-5, with no clear D. Between the trimmed V and J ends, which lost 0 bases and 4 bases, there was a span of 6 bases. The CDR3 extends over 13 amino acids. CDR3 bases: TGTGCCAGCAGTTTAGCGCAGATAGAGACCCAGTACTTC. Amino acid sequence: CASSLAQIETQYF.

The V gene is TRBV29-1, the J gene TRBJ2-5; TRBD2 matches 12 bases. CDR3 length: 14 residues. Germline lookup yields CDR1 SQVTM and CDR2 ANQGSEA. The DNA of the CDR3 is TGCATAACGACGGGGCTAGCGGGGGGGGAGACCCAGTACTTC. Its translation: CITTGLAGGETQYF.

The CDR3 DNA reads as TGTGCCAGCAGCCCACAGGGGGACACCGGGGAGCTGTTTTTT. It translates to CASSPQGDTGELFF. V and J are TRBV6-4 and TRBJ2-2; 8 bases fit TRBD1. The V segment lost 6 bases and the J segment 3 bases; nucleotides outside the gene matches: 3. Germline lookup yields CDR1 MRHNA and CDR2 SNTAGT. The CDR3 contains 14 residues.

This chain joins TRBV5-4 and TRBJ2-3; D unclear. Trimming removed 0 bases at V and 0 bases at J, with 8 bases between. From germline, CDR1 is SGHNT and CDR2 YYREEE (reference sequence). This CDR3 comprises 15 residues. CDR3 nucleotide sequence: TGTGCCAGCAGCTTGGCGACTTCTAGCACAGATACGCAGTATTTT. Protein product: CASSLATSSTDTQYF.

This chain links TRBV29-1 with TRBJ2-2; the match to TRBD1 covers 7 bases. This CDR3 has 13 amino acids. Trimming took 7 bases from V and 8 from J; bases not matched to a gene: 10. The V gene's germline CDR1 is SQVTM and CDR2 ANQGSEA. The CDR3 region has the DNA TGCAGCGCCGGGGACAGAGTTGTTGGGGAGCTGTTTTTT. Amino acid sequence: CSAGDRVVGELFF.

The rearrangement joins TRBV10-3 to TRBJ2-7; 7 bases fit TRBD2. CDR3 length: 17 residues. Germline V gene lookup returns CDR1 ENHRY and CDR2 SYGVKD. V lost 3 bases, J lost 4 bases, and 15 bases stayed unmatched. The CDR3 here is CAISDPVSGKGLYEQYF. DNA for the CDR3: TGTGCCATCAGTGACCCAGTTTCCGGGAAGGGACTATACGAGCAGTACTTC.

The chain is built from TRBV11-2 and TRBJ2-3, with 9 bases identical to TRBD1. V was clipped by 7 bases and J by 5 bases; unmatched bases: 7. In germline, CDR1 is SGHAT, CDR2 FQNNGV. The CDR3 has 14 residues. The CDR3 coding sequence is TGTGCCAGCATCGACGACAGGGGGGGAGATACGCAGTATTTT. As protein: CASIDDRGGDTQYF.

This rearrangement joins TRBV3-1 (or the pseudogene TRBV3-2) to TRBJ1-2, with 8 positions matching TRBD1. This CDR3 spans 15 amino acids. Per germline, CDR1 LGHDT and CDR2 YNNKEL (reference sequence). V lost 5 bases to trimming and J lost 2 bases; unmatched junction nucleotides: 7. The CDR3 DNA reads TGTGCCAGCAGCTACCTCGGACAGGGCAACTATGGCTACACCTTC. It is translated as CASSYLGQGNYGYTF.

This sequence joins TRBV18 and TRBJ2-7, with TRBD2 matching 12 bases. With V trimmed by 6 bases and J by 3 bases, 6 bases remained unmatched. The CDR3 is made up of 15 amino acids. Germline V gives CDR1 KGHSH, CDR2 LQKENI. The CDR3: CASSPGLAGLYEQYF. DNA for the CDR3: TGTGCCAGCTCGCCCGGACTAGCGGGACTCTACGAGCAGTACTTC.

The chain carries TRBV18 and TRBJ2-7, with 7 bases aligning to TRBD1. This CDR3 has 15 amino acids. Trimming took 6 bases from V and 3 from J; bases not matched to a gene: 11. Germline CDR1 is KGHSH and CDR2 is LQKENI. CDR3 nucleotide sequence: TGTGCCAGCTCCCGCGGACAGGAAGGGTTCTACGAGCAGTACTTC. It is translated as CASSRGQEGFYEQYF.

In DNA, the CDR3 is TGTGCCAGCAGTATCCGACACTACAATGAGCAGTTCTTC. Protein: CASSIRHYNEQFF. V and J are TRBV12-3 or TRBV12-4 and TRBJ2-1; no reliable D call. This CDR3 contains 13 residues. With 5 bases removed from V and 3 bases from J, the gap between germline ends came to 8 bases.

This clone came up once. The gene calls are TRBV7-9 and TRBJ2-5; possibly TRBD1 for D (6 bases). This CDR3 has 13 residues. In germline, CDR1 is SEHNR, CDR2 FQNEAQ (reference sequence). Trimming took off 1 base at V and 9 bases at J, with 12 bases between the two ends. CDR3 loop: CASSLDHSGAQYF. In DNA form, the CDR3 reads TGTGCCAGCAGCTTAGACCATTCAGGGGCCCAGTACTTC.

CDR3 protein: CASSHKKGPGTGGANGELFF. CDR3 sequence (DNA): TGCGCCAGCAGCCACAAGAAAGGGCCTGGGACAGGGGGCGCGAACGGGGAGCTGTTTTTT. This chain joins TRBV4-1 and TRBJ2-2; 12 bases match TRBD1. Germline values: CDR1 MGHRA, CDR2 YSYEKL. The CDR3 extends over 20 amino acids. The trim removed 3 bases at V and 7 bases at J, leaving 18 bases unmatched.

The chain joins TRBV12-3 or TRBV12-4 to TRBJ1-5; no clear D gene. Deletions cut 0 bases from V and 4 bases from J, with 4 bases between. CDR3 length: 13 amino acids. As DNA, the CDR3 is TGTGCCAGCAGTTTAGCGCGGAATCAGCCCCAGCATTTT. This codes for CASSLARNQPQHF.

This clone appeared a single time. The chain links TRBV12-5 to TRBJ2-7, with unresolved D. Germline loops: CDR1 LGHNT, CDR2 FRNRAP. V lost 5 bases, J lost 9 bases, and 17 bases lay in between. This CDR3 is 13 amino acids long. The DNA of the CDR3 is TGTGCTAGTGGTACCCAGACTTTCACCTGGCAGTACTTC. Amino acids: CASGTQTFTWQYF.

The chain joins TRBV5-4 to TRBJ2-1; TRBD2 aligns across 9 bases. Germline trimming cut 4 bases from V and 7 bases from J; bases unmatched to any gene: 9. From germline, CDR1 is SGHNT and CDR2 YYREEE (reference sequence). The CDR3 covers 15 residues. CDR3 protein: CASSRGGAGLNEQFF. CDR3 DNA: TGTGCCAGCAGCCGCGGGGGGGCGGGGCTAAATGAGCAGTTCTTC.

This sequence joins TRBV5-1 and TRBJ1-1; D is perhaps TRBD1 (6 bases). The V gene's germline CDR1 is SGHRS and CDR2 YFSETQ. This CDR3 spans 14 amino acids. Trimming removed 3 bases at V and 2 bases at J, with 11 bases between. The CDR3 coding sequence is TGCGCCAGCAGCTCGAGGACAGATAACACTGAAGCTTTCTTT. It translates to CASSSRTDNTEAFF.

The V call is TRBV10-2, the J call TRBJ2-5; TRBD2 aligns across 11 bases. The CDR3 length is 16 residues. V gave up 3 bases and J gave up 2 bases; unmatched junction bases: 5. Per germline, CDR1 WSHSY and CDR2 SAAADI. The CDR3 DNA reads TGCGCCAGCAGTGACCCGACTAGCGGGGCACAAGAGACCCAGTACTTC. Protein sequence: CASSDPTSGAQETQYF.

This clone has just a few counts. The V gene is TRBV24-1, the J gene TRBJ2-1; D is possibly TRBD1 (5 bases). Per germline, CDR1 KGHDR and CDR2 SFDVKD. The CDR3 is 14 amino acids. V was cut by 2 bases and J by 6 bases, with 10 bases left in between. This chain's CDR3 is CATSDYQGFNEQFF. The CDR3 nucleotides are TGTGCCACCAGTGATTACCAGGGATTCAATGAGCAGTTCTTC.

The chain joins TRBV9 to TRBJ1-2; D might be TRBD1 (6 bases). The CDR3 runs 16 residues. The ends were cut back, 5 bases at V and 4 bases at J, with 21 bases in the middle. CDR1 is SGDLS, CDR2 YYNGEE, per germline. Here the CDR3 DNA reads TGTGCCAGCAGTTCCCGTGGGGGGGGCGCGGGCTATGGCTACACCTTC. It encodes CASSSRGGGAGYGYTF.

The rearrangement links TRBV24-1 to TRBJ2-2, with 10 bases identical to TRBD1. The CDR3 consists of 17 residues. Germline lookup yields CDR1 KGHDR and CDR2 SFDVKD. The V gene end was trimmed by 0 bases and the J gene end by 5 bases; junction bases not matched to a gene: 5. The CDR3 DNA sequence: TGTGCCACCAGTGATTTGCCAGGACAGGGGGATACCGGGGAGCTGTTTTTT. It encodes CATSDLPGQGDTGELFF.

This clone was recorded once. V and J are TRBV4-1 and TRBJ2-7; TRBD1 agrees at 10 bases. With V trimmed by 4 bases and J by 4 bases, 4 bases remained unmatched. Germline CDR1 MGHRA, CDR2 YSYEKL. This CDR3 is built from 14 residues. This chain's CDR3 is CASSRGGQGYEQYF. CDR3 coding DNA: TGCGCCAGCAGCCGAGGGGGACAGGGGTACGAGCAGTACTTC.